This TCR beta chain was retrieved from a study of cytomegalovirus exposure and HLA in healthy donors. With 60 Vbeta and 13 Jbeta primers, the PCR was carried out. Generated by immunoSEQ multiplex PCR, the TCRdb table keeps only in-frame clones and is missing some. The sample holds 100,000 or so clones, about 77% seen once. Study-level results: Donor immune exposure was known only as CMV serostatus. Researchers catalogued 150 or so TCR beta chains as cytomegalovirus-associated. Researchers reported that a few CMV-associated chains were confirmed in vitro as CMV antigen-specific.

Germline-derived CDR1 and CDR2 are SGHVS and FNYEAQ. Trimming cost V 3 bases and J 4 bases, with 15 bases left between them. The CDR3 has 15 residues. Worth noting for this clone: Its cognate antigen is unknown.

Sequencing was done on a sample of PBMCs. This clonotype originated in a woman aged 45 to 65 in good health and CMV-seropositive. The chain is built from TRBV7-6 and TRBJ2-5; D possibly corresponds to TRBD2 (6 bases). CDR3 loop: CASSFGGTLGETQYF. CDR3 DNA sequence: TGTGCCAGCAGCTTCGGGGGAACCCTAGGAGAGACCCAGTACTTC.